The 9 T cell receptor beta chains below all came from one sample that was sequenced in a study of cytomegalovirus exposure and HLA in healthy donors. The repertoire was sequenced with immunoSEQ multiplex PCR; TCRdb's copy has only in-frame clones and lacks some. The sample yields 110,000 or so clones, roughly 83% seen once. Material: PBMCs. The receptors stem from a man aged 18 to 30 in good health and CMV-seronegative.

The chain recombines TRBV29-1 with TRBJ1-2; D not resolved. Looked up from germline, CDR1 is SQVTM and CDR2 is ANQGSEA. CDR3 length: 11 residues. DNA for the CDR3: TGCAGTACCGGGGAAAACTATGGCTACACCTTC. It is translated as CSTGENYGYTF.

The rearrangement links TRBV5-1 to TRBJ2-7, with 7 bases matching TRBD2. The ends lost 4 bases at V and 0 bases at J; junction bases unmatched: 16. Per germline, CDR1 SGHRS and CDR2 YFSETQ. This CDR3 is built from 18 residues. The CDR3 here is CASSGGYLGGLLSYEQYF. In nucleotides, the CDR3 is TGCGCCAGCAGCGGTGGGTATTTGGGGGGACTACTCTCCTACGAGCAGTACTTC.

V and J are TRBV6-6 and TRBJ2-2, with D maybe TRBD1 (6 bases). Germline CDR1 is MNHNY and CDR2 is SVGAGI (reference sequence). V was clipped by 5 bases and J by 6 bases, with 19 bases between them. This CDR3 has 16 residues. The CDR3 here is CASSPRKGVGSGELFF. The CDR3 region has the DNA TGTGCCAGCAGTCCCCGGAAGGGGGTAGGGTCCGGGGAGCTGTTTTTT.

The V gene is TRBV27, the J gene TRBJ1-6; TRBD1 matches at 10 bases. The germline V gene encodes CDR1 MNHEY and CDR2 SMNVEV (reference sequence). The CDR3 is 16 amino acids. Germline trimming cut 5 bases from V and 4 bases from J; bases unmatched to any gene: 5. The CDR3 DNA reads as TGTGCCAGCAGTCAAAGGACAGGGGGGTATAATTCACCCCTCCACTTT. Its translation: CASSQRTGGYNSPLHF.

Only a few counts were recorded for this clone. The rearrangement links TRBV30 to TRBJ1-2; no firm D call. The CDR3 contains 14 residues. Trimming cost V 2 bases and J 4 bases, with 14 bases left between them. The V gene's germline CDR1 is GTSNPN and CDR2 SVGIG (reference sequence). CDR3 protein: CAWSSAPATYGYTF. As DNA, the CDR3 is TGTGCCTGGAGTAGCGCACCAGCTACCTATGGCTACACCTTC.

The genes are TRBV9 and TRBJ1-4, with D unresolved. Germline CDR1 reads SGDLS; CDR2 reads YYNGEE. There are 13 residues in the CDR3. V shed 0 bases and J shed 5 bases, with 5 bases lying between them. The CDR3 DNA follows: TGTGCCAGCAGCGTAGATTCAAATGAAAAACTGTTTTTT. Translation: CASSVDSNEKLFF.

The chain has TRBV5-1 and TRBJ2-5, with D perhaps matching TRBD1 (5 bases). V was shortened by 0 bases and J by 0 bases, with 9 bases between the two germline ends. The CDR3 extends over 15 amino acids. CDR1 and CDR2 (germline): SGHRS, YFSETQ. The CDR3 loop reads CASSLAGRDQETQYF. CDR3 nucleotides: TGCGCCAGCAGCTTGGCGGGCAGGGACCAAGAGACCCAGTACTTC.

The gene calls are TRBV2 and TRBJ1-4; possibly TRBD1 for D (5 bases). This CDR3 has 14 residues. Between the trimmed V and J ends, which lost 7 bases and 0 bases, there was a span of 9 bases. Germline V gene data show CDR1 as SNHLY and CDR2 as FYNNEI. CDR3 in amino acids: CASTARATNEKLFF. CDR3 coding DNA: TGTGCCAGCACCGCCAGGGCAACTAATGAAAAACTGTTTTTT.

The V and J genes are TRBV7-9 and TRBJ1-2; no reliable D call. CDR1 is SEHNR, CDR2 FQNEAQ, per germline (reference sequence). Trimming took 1 base from V and 4 from J, leaving 7 bases between them. The CDR3 covers 13 residues. Here the CDR3 reads CASSLGPLYGYTF. The CDR3 DNA follows: TGTGCCAGCAGCTTAGGGCCGCTCTATGGCTACACCTTC.